Listed here is a single TCR beta chain. What it binds is not known. The sample comes from a study of OX40 agonist ivuxolimab in advanced cancers. Study as a whole: People in dose escalation had one of these cancers: hepatocellular carcinoma, melanoma, renal cell or head and neck cancer. Study-level results: Antigen specificity remained undetermined for the expanded peripheral T cells.

Sampling of blood occurred at baseline, cycle 4 day 1, and cycle 7 day 1. Using immunoSEQ multiplex PCR, the repertoire was profiled, and TCRdb retains in-frame clones only, with some absent. The sample comprises 11,000 to 15,000 clones, roughly 79% of which are singletons, and roughly 32% rests with the top ten. Sequenced material: CD4+ or CD8+ T cells sorted from blood, taken in a trial of the OX40 agonist ivuxolimab. The source of this sequence is an adult with an advanced solid tumor such as melanoma, head and neck, liver or kidney cancer.

CDR3 nucleotide sequence: TGTGCCAGCAGCCAAGACTTGACAGTTATTAACTATGGCTACACCTTC. It specifies CASSQDLTVINYGYTF. This chain links TRBV21-1 with TRBJ1-2; the table's TRBD1 call for D was not verified on the DNA. TRBV21-1 represents a pseudogene. The CDR3 spans 16 residues.